Here is one T cell receptor (beta chain) with its context. This specimen comes from a study of blood T cell repertoires in COVID-19. Study context: The origin of the acute and convalescent COVID-19 samples was the United States, Italy and Spain. PBMCs, B-cell-depleted T cells, or T cells provided the cDNA or gDNA that made up the material.

Trimming removed 6 bases from V and 5 bases from J, with 8 bases in between. This CDR3 is 11 amino acids long. From germline, CDR1 is MDHEN and CDR2 SYDVKM. Methods used by the authors: Using reference gene primer amplification, nucleated cell counts were estimated. Generated by immunoSEQ multiplex PCR, the TCRdb table keeps only in-frame clones and is missing some. D and trimming come from the DNA, and the V and J calls and clone size come from that table. The table records more than 250,000 clones, roughly 91% of them present only once. What was sequenced was peripheral blood. This chain connects TRBV28 to TRBJ2-7, with D hard to call. The TCR was taken from a man between 50 and 59 years old with active or convalescent COVID-19. CDR3 in amino acids: CASSLPHEQYF. In DNA form, the CDR3 reads TGTGCCAGCAGCCTCCCCCACGAGCAGTACTTC.